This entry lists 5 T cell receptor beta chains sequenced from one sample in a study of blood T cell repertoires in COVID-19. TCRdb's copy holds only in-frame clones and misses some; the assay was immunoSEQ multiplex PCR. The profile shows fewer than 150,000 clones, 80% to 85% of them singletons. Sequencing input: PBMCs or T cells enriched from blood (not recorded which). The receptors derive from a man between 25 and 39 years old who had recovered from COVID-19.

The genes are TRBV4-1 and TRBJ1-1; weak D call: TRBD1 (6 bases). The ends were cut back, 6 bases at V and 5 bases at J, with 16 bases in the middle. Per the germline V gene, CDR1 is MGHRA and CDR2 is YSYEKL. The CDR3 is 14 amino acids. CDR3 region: CASSQREGQTEAFF. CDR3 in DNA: TGCGCCAGCAGTCAAAGGGAGGGACAAACTGAAGCTTTCTTT.

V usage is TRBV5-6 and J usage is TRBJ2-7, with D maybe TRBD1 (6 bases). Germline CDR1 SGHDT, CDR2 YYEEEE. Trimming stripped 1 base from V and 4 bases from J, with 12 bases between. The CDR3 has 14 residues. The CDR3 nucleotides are TGTGCCAGCAGCTTGAAGCAGGGGAAATACGAGCAGTACGTC. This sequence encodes CASSLKQGKYEQYV.

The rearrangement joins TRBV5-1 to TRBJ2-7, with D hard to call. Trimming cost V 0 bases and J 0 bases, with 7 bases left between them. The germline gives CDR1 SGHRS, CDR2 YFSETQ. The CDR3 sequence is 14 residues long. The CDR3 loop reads CASSLGSSSYEQYF. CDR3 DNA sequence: TGCGCCAGCAGCTTGGGGAGTTCCTCCTACGAGCAGTACTTC.

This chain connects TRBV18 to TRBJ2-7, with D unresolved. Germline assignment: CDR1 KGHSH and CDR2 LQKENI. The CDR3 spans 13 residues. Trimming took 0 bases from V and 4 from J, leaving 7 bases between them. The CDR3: CASSPPQAYEQYF. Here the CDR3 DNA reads TGTGCCAGCTCACCACCGCAAGCGTACGAGCAGTACTTC.

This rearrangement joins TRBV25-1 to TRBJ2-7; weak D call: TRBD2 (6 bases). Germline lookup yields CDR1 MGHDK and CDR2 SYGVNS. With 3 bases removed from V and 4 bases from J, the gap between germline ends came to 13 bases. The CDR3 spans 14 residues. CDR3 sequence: CASSDGVGGYEQYF. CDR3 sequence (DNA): TGTGCCAGCAGTGACGGGGTTGGGGGGTACGAGCAGTACTTC.